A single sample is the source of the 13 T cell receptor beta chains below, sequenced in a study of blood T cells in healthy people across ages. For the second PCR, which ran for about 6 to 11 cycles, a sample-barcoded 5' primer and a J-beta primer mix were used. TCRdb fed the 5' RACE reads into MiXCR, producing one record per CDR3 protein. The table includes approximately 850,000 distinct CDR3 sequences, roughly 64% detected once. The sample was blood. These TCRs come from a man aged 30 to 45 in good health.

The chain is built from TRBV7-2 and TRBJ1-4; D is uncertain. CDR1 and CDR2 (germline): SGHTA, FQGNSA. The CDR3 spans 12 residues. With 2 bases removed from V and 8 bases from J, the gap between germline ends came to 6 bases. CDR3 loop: CASSLPGEKLFF. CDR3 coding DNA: TGTGCCAGCAGCTTACCGGGAGAAAAACTGTTTTTT.

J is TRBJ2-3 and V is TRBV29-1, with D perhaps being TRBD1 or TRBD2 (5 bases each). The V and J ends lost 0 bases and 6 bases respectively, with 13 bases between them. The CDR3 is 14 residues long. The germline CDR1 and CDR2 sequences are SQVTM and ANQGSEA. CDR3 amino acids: CSVEDKGTGDTQYF. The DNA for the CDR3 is TGCAGCGTTGAAGATAAGGGGACGGGGGATACGCAGTATTTT.

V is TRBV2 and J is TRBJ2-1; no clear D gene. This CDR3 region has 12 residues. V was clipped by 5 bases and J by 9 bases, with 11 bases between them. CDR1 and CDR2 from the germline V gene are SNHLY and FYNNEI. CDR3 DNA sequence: TGTGCCAGCAGTAAGGGTGTTGCTGAGCAGTTCTTC. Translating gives CASSKGVAEQFF.

DNA for the CDR3: TGTGCCAGCAGTTACTCCAAGACAGATAGGACTGAAGCTTTCTTT. The encoded protein is CASSYSKTDRTEAFF. The J gene is TRBJ1-1, the V gene TRBV6-6, with TRBD1 as a possible D gene (5 bases). The germline V gene encodes CDR1 MNHNY and CDR2 SVGAGI (reference sequence). The CDR3 consists of 15 residues. The ends were cut back, 0 bases at V and 5 bases at J, with 13 bases in the middle.

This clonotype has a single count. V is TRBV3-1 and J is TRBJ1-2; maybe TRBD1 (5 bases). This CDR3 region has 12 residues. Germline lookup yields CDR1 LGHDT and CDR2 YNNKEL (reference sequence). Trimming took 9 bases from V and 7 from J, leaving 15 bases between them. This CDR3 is CASLGGSSGYTF. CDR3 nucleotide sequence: TGTGCCAGTCTCGGGGGATCTAGTGGCTACACCTTC.

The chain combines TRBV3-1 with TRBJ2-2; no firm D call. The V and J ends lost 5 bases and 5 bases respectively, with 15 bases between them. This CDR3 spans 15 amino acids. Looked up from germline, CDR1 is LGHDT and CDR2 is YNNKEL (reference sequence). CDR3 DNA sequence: TGTGCCAGCAGCTACGGGCCAGCCGGGACCGGGGAGCTGTTTTTT. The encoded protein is CASSYGPAGTGELFF.

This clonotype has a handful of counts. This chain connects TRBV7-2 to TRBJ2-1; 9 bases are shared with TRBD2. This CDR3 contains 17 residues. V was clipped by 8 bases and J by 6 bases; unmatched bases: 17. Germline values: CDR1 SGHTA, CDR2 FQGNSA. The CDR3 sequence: CASAWEGAAGGRNEQFF. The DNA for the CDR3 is TGTGCCAGCGCTTGGGAGGGCGCAGCGGGAGGTCGCAATGAGCAGTTCTTC. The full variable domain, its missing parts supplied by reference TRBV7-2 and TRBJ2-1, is GAGVSQSPSNKVTEKGKDVELRCDPISGHTALYWYRQSLGQGLEFLIYFQGNSAPDKSGLPSDRFSAERTGGSVSTLTIQRTQQEDSAVYLCASAWEGAAGGRNEQFFGPGTRLTVL.

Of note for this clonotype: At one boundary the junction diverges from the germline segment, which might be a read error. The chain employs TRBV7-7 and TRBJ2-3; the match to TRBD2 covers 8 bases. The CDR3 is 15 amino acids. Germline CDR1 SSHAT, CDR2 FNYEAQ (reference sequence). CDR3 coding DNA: TGTGCTAGCAGCTTAGCAGCGGGAGAGGCAGATACGCAGTATTTT. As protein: CASSLAAGEADTQYF.

In DNA, the CDR3 is TGTGCCAGCAGTCGCCAGGCTGGGGGGGGCAATGAGCAGTTCTTC. Translation: CASSRQAGGGNEQFF. This sequence joins TRBV7-9 and TRBJ2-1, with 7 bases aligning to TRBD2. The CDR3 has 15 residues. Germline values: CDR1 SEHNR, CDR2 FQNEAQ (reference sequence). V trimming: 6 bases; J trimming: 6 bases; junction bases outside the gene matches: 11.

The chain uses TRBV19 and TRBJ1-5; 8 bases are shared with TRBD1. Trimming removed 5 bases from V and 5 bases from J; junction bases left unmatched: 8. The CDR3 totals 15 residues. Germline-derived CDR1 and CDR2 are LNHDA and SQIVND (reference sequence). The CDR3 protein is CASSSQPGGYQPQHF. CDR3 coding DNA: TGTGCCAGTAGTTCCCAACCAGGGGGCTATCAGCCCCAGCATTTT.

In nucleotides, the CDR3 is TGTGCCTGGTCGTTATGGAGCACAGATACGCAGTATTTT. It specifies CAWSLWSTDTQYF. The chain has TRBV30 and TRBJ2-3; D gene unclear. V was pared by 5 bases and J by 0 bases, with 9 bases between. Germline CDR1 and CDR2: GTSNPN and SVGIG (reference sequence). The CDR3 is 13 residues long.

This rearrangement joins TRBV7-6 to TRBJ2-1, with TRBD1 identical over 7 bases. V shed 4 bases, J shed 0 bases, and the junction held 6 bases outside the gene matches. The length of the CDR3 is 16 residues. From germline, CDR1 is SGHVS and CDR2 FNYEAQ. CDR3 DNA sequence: TGTGCCAGCAGCTCGACAGGGCAGTCCTCCTACAATGAGCAGTTCTTC. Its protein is CASSSTGQSSYNEQFF.

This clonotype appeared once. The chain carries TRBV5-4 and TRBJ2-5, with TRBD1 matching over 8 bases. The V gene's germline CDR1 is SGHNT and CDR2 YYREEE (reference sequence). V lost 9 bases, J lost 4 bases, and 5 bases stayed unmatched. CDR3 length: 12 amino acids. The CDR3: CATTDRGETQYF. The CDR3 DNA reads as TGTGCCACCACAGACAGGGGAGAGACCCAGTACTTC.